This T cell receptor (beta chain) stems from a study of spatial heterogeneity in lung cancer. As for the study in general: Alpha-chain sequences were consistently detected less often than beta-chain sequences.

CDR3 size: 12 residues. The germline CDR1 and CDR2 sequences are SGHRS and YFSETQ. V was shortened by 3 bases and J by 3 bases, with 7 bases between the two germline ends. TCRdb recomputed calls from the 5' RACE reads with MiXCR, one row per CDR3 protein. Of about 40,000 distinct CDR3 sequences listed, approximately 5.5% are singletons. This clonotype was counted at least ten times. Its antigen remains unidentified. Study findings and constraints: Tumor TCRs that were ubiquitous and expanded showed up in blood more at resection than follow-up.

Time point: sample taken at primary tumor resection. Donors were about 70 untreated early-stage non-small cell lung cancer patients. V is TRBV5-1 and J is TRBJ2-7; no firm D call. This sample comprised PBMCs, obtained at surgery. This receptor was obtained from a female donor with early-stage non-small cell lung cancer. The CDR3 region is CASSSTNYEQYF. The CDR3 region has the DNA TGCGCCAGCAGCTCGACGAACTACGAGCAGTACTTC.